This passage covers 23 T cell receptor beta chains from one sample sequenced in a study of CD8 T cells in ankylosing spondylitis. Each CDR3 protein is one row after TCRdb ran MiXCR on the 5' RACE reads. This table has 31,000 or so distinct CDR3 sequences, less than 40% appearing once. Sample: synovial fluid, either unsorted or a sorted T cell fraction (not recorded which). Receptors originate from a male donor with ankylosing spondylitis.

The chain uses TRBV15 and TRBJ2-1; 8 bases match TRBD2. The V gene end was trimmed by 0 bases and the J gene end by 2 bases; junction bases not matched to a gene: 6. Germline V gives CDR1 LNHNV, CDR2 YYDKDF (reference sequence). The CDR3 covers 17 residues. The CDR3 loop is CATSRDWTSFAYNEQFF. CDR3 DNA sequence: TGTGCCACCAGCAGAGATTGGACTAGCTTCGCCTACAATGAGCAGTTCTTC.

This clonotype has ten or more counts. CDR3 protein: CASSLEGAPSSYNEQFF. CDR3 nucleotides: TGCGCCAGCAGCTTGGAAGGCGCGCCCAGCTCCTACAATGAGCAGTTCTTC. This chain joins TRBV5-1 and TRBJ2-1; no definite D call. Germline CDR1 and CDR2: SGHRS and YFSETQ. Trimming removed 0 bases from V and 0 bases from J, with 13 bases in between. This CDR3 is built from 17 residues.

This clonotype appeared a few times. Here the CDR3 DNA reads TGTGCCAGCAGTCCCGACAGGGACTCTGGAAACACCATATATTTT. Residues: CASSPDRDSGNTIYF. The chain has TRBV2 and TRBJ1-3; TRBD1 matches at 7 bases. The germline V gene has CDR1 SNHLY and CDR2 FYNNEI. With 5 bases clipped from V and 0 bases from J, the junction kept 4 bases outside the gene matches. CDR3 length: 15 residues.

This clonotype was counted at least ten times. The chain is built from TRBV20-1 and TRBJ2-1; tentatively, D is TRBD2 (6 bases). Germline assignment: CDR1 DFQATT and CDR2 SNEGSKA (reference sequence). The V gene lost 2 bases and the J gene lost 8 bases, with 19 bases spanning the gap. This CDR3 is 15 amino acids long. CDR3 in DNA: TGCAGTGCTAGACCCATTGGGACTTTCCAACATGAGCAGTTCTTC. This codes for CSARPIGTFQHEQFF.

This clonotype is deemed medium-sized. This rearrangement joins TRBV29-1 to TRBJ2-1; D is undetermined. The CDR3 contains 14 residues. Germline CDR1 reads SQVTM; CDR2 reads ANQGSEA. The ends were cut back, 4 bases at V and 6 bases at J, with 16 bases in the middle. The CDR3 DNA follows: TGCAGCGTTGCGATTAGCTATGGGCCCAATGAGCAGTTCTTC. It translates to CSVAISYGPNEQFF.

This clonotype was recorded at least ten times. This sequence joins TRBV12-3 or TRBV12-4 and TRBJ2-1; TRBD2 matches 9 bases. The CDR3 is 17 amino acids. V lost 5 bases, J lost 0 bases, and 8 bases stayed unmatched. The CDR3 protein is CASSGRLAASSYNEQFF. In DNA form, the CDR3 reads TGTGCCAGCAGTGGGCGACTAGCGGCGAGCTCCTACAATGAGCAGTTCTTC.

A single count supports this clonotype. The chain has TRBV21-1 and TRBJ2-1; the table's D call TRBD2 went unverified against the DNA. TRBV21-1 is annotated as a pseudogene. The CDR3 has 16 residues. CDR3 amino acids: CASSKSPPLAYNEQFF. CDR3 sequence (DNA): TGTGCCAGCAGCAAATCCCCCCCGCTAGCCTACAATGAGCAGTTCTTC.

The chain combines TRBV20-1 with TRBJ1-5; D might be TRBD1 (6 bases). There are 13 residues in the CDR3. V lost 0 bases, J lost 7 bases, and 10 bases lay in between. The V gene's germline CDR1 is DFQATT and CDR2 SNEGSKA (reference sequence). The DNA for the CDR3 is TGCAGTGCTAGAGACAGGGGTTTACAGCCCCAGCATTTT. Protein sequence: CSARDRGLQPQHF.

This clonotype was detected ten times or more. The chain recombines TRBV30 with TRBJ1-4; TRBD1 is a possible D gene (6 bases). V lost 0 bases, J lost 7 bases, and 12 bases lay in between. Germline CDR1 GTSNPN, CDR2 SVGIG (reference sequence). The length of the CDR3 is 14 residues. Here the CDR3 DNA reads TGTGCCTGGAGTGTAGGGGGGGCAGGTGAAAAACTGTTTTTT. It yields the protein CAWSVGGAGEKLFF.

The sample holds a few counts of this clonotype. This chain uses TRBV27 with TRBJ1-6; D not resolved. The V gene's germline CDR1 is MNHEY and CDR2 SMNVEV (reference sequence). The CDR3 consists of 16 residues. V was pared by 0 bases and J by 1 base, with 7 bases between. CDR3 coding DNA: TGTGCCAGCAGTTTATCACCGGGGTCCTATAATTCACCCCTCCACTTT. It yields the protein CASSLSPGSYNSPLHF.

The V gene is TRBV9, the J gene TRBJ2-5; D may correspond to TRBD1 or TRBD2 (5 bases each). CDR1 and CDR2 from the germline V gene are SGDLS and YYNGEE. V shed 6 bases and J shed 0 bases, with 12 bases lying between them. CDR3 length equals 14 residues. Written as DNA, the CDR3 is TGTGCCAGCACCCCGGGGCAGTACCAAGAGACCCAGTACTTC. Encoded protein: CASTPGQYQETQYF.

The chain recombines TRBV6-2 or TRBV6-3 with TRBJ1-5; no firm D call. Germline assignment: CDR1 MNHEY and CDR2 SVGEGT. The CDR3 length is 13 residues. V was clipped by 4 bases and J by 2 bases, with 6 bases between them. The CDR3 here is CASSSPGNQPQHF. CDR3 DNA sequence: TGTGCCAGCAGTTCCCCTGGCAATCAGCCCCAGCATTTT.

This clonotype has at least ten counts. J is TRBJ2-7 and V is TRBV4-1, with 12 bases identical to TRBD2. The V gene end was trimmed by 0 bases and the J gene end by 9 bases; junction bases not matched to a gene: 6. CDR1 is MGHRA, CDR2 YSYEKL, per germline. This CDR3 is 15 amino acids long. This CDR3 reads CASSQEFTSGRMQYF. DNA for the CDR3: TGCGCCAGCAGCCAAGAATTTACTAGCGGGAGGATGCAGTACTTC.

This clonotype was picked up a small number of times. For the CDR3, the DNA is TGTGCCAGCACTCAGAGCGGGGGTAGCACAGATACGCAGTATTTT. This encodes CASTQSGGSTDTQYF. V gene TRBV7-9 combines with J gene TRBJ2-3; 8 nucleotides match TRBD2. V was clipped by 7 bases and J by 0 bases; unmatched bases: 6. The CDR3 spans 15 residues. The germline gives CDR1 SEHNR, CDR2 FQNEAQ (reference sequence).

This clonotype was seen ten or more times. The J gene is TRBJ2-2, the V gene TRBV27, with unresolved D. Trimming left V 5 bases short and J 5 bases short, with 6 bases between. CDR3 length equals 12 residues. CDR1 is MNHEY, CDR2 SMNVEV, per germline (reference sequence). CDR3 bases: TGTGCCAGCAGTCCACAGACCGGGGAGCTGTTTTTT. The encoded protein is CASSPQTGELFF.

The chain links TRBV7-7 to TRBJ2-3, with 10 bases identical to TRBD2. This CDR3 is 19 amino acids long. Germline V gives CDR1 SSHAT, CDR2 FNYEAQ (reference sequence). Germline trimming cut 1 base from V and 3 bases from J; bases unmatched to any gene: 13. CDR3: CASSLGPSGRGGETDTQYF. CDR3 in DNA: TGTGCCAGCAGCTTAGGCCCCAGCGGGAGGGGAGGTGAGACAGATACGCAGTATTTT.

The rearrangement joins TRBV12-3 or TRBV12-4 to TRBJ2-2; 7 nucleotides align to TRBD1. This CDR3 contains 14 residues. Germline trimming cut 3 bases from V and 6 bases from J; bases unmatched to any gene: 4. The CDR3 protein is CASSLTGTAGELFF. The CDR3 nucleotides are TGTGCCAGCAGTTTGACAGGGACGGCCGGGGAGCTGTTTTTT.

With regard to this clonotype: Given the absence of the conserved phenylalanine or tryptophan at the CDR3 end, a read error is likely. Because the CDR3's place on the DNA is in doubt, the DNA is left out and the CDR3 is given as listed by TCRdb. The gene calls are TRBV29-1 and TRBJ2-5; TRBD2 is the table's D call and was not checked against the DNA. Looked up from germline, CDR1 is SQVTM and CDR2 is ANQGSEA. The CDR3 length equals 14 residues, ends included. The CDR3 loop is CSVSGSGSDETQYL.

This clonotype was counted between two and nine times. The chain has TRBV2 and TRBJ2-4; tentative D call: TRBD2 (6 bases). V was clipped by 5 bases and J by 15 bases, with 17 bases between them. CDR1 and CDR2 (germline): SNHLY, FYNNEI. This CDR3 has 12 residues. The CDR3 DNA reads TGTGCCAGCAGTCCAAGACGGGAGCTGGGGTACTTC. Protein sequence: CASSPRRELGYF.

This clonotype has only a few counts. The chain joins TRBV20-1 to TRBJ2-3; D is unresolved. The germline gives CDR1 DFQATT, CDR2 SNEGSKA (reference sequence). CDR3 size: 14 residues. V dropped 5 bases and J dropped 0 bases, with 12 bases sitting between them. CDR3 residues: CSAGKRLSTDTQYF. The CDR3 region has the DNA TGCAGTGCTGGGAAAAGGCTAAGCACAGATACGCAGTATTTT.

This clonotype was recorded a few times. The rearrangement uses TRBV19 and TRBJ2-1; D not certain. CDR1 and CDR2 from the germline V gene are LNHDA and SQIVND (reference sequence). This CDR3 is built from 15 residues. Trimming left V 0 bases short and J 6 bases short, with 12 bases between. The DNA of the CDR3 is TGTGCCAGTAGTATAGAAGAAGGGCTGATCAATGAGCAGTTCTTC. Its protein is CASSIEEGLINEQFF.

This clonotype has at least ten counts. This chain uses TRBV12-3 or TRBV12-4 with TRBJ2-1; 10 bases fit TRBD1. CDR3 length: 14 amino acids. V lost 4 bases and J lost 7; bases outside the gene matches: 4. CDR3 loop: CASSSWTGGNEQFF. CDR3 sequence (DNA): TGTGCCAGCAGTTCTTGGACAGGGGGTAATGAGCAGTTCTTC.

This chain uses TRBV7-8 with TRBJ1-3, with TRBD1 matching over 8 bases. The CDR3 is 15 residues long. J gave up 8 bases and V 0 bases, and 6 bases lay outside the gene matches. CDR1 is SGHVS and CDR2 is FQNEAQ in the germline V gene. DNA for the CDR3: TGTGCCAGCAGCTTAGCTAACGGACAGGGATACACCATATATTTT. Translation: CASSLANGQGYTIYF.